This TCR beta chain was recovered during a study of CD8 T cells in ankylosing spondylitis. Study results and limitations: Made up of under ten highly homologous variants, a TCR beta motif appeared characteristic of ankylosing spondylitis blood. In peripheral blood, disease-linked CD8+ clones occurred at relatively low frequencies.

TCRdb re-called the 5' RACE reads with MiXCR, one entry per CDR3 protein. This sample has about 440,000 distinct CDR3 sequences, with about 15% found just once. There are 13 residues in the CDR3. V lost 3 bases to trimming and J lost 0 bases, with 5 bases between them. On this clonotype itself: The antigen is undetermined.

This TCR came from a male donor with ankylosing spondylitis. Sequencing was carried out using blood, either unsorted or a sorted T cell fraction (not recorded which). The chain combines TRBV12-3 or TRBV12-4 with TRBJ1-1; D is unclear. The CDR3 nucleotides are TGTGCCAGCAGTTTCCGGATGAACACTGAAGCTTTCTTT. It encodes CASSFRMNTEAFF.